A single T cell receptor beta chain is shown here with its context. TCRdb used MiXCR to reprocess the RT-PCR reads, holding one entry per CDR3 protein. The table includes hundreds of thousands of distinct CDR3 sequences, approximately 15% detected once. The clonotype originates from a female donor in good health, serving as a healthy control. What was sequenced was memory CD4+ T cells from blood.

In DNA form, the CDR3 reads TGCGCCAGCAGCTCCCAGGGAGTTGGGGCTAGCACAGATACGCAGTATTTT. This sequence encodes CASSSQGVGASTDTQYF. The rearrangement joins TRBV5-1 to TRBJ2-3; D tentatively fits TRBD1 or TRBD2 (5 bases each). V lost 3 bases and J lost 0, with 17 bases in between. The CDR3 has 17 residues. CDR1 SGHRS and CDR2 YFSETQ come from the germline V gene.